This entry describes one T cell receptor (beta chain). CDR3 size: 11 residues. Germline assignment: CDR1 MNHNS and CDR2 SASEGT. V lost 10 bases and J 0 bases, leaving 6 bases between the germline ends. This sample was taken from a study of technical replicates of blood from several donors. Profiling relied on immunoSEQ multiplex PCR, and the TCRdb table lists in-frame clones only, not all of them. This table has about 97,000 clones, under 96% appearing once. The sequence derives from a human donor in good health. Sequencing used T cells isolated from PBMCs. This chain links TRBV6-1 with TRBJ1-1; D gene ambiguous. The CDR3 DNA is TGTGCCATACACCTGAACACTGAAGCTTTCTTT. Amino acid sequence: CAIHLNTEAFF.